This paragraph reports one T cell receptor (beta chain). Its cognate antigen has yet to be identified. The record has no base qualities; no much larger clone is one base away. This entry belongs to a study of shared clonotypes between healthy human individuals (dated by TCRdb to 2019 to 2021). Looking at the study overall: A few men and a couple of women, aged 18 to 49 years, made up the cohort. Per donor, leukapheresis produced somewhere between about 0.8 and 9 billion PBMCs. To estimate repertoire size and how much clonotype sharing occurs between individuals, the study deeply sequenced the blood TCR repertoires of roughly 5 healthy adults. For each donor, CD4 naive and CD4 memory were each given three plates, CD8 naive was given two plates, and CD8 memory was given one plate. Libraries were prepared and TCR repertoires were sequenced by different laboratories using diverse techniques, in order to increase sequencing depth and limit assay-specific biases. On the study overall, not on this receptor specifically: Because the study included only a small number of donors, the genetic and exposure-history diversity represented was limited. Compared with non-shared clonotypes, the clonotypes found in all four sorted-subset donors had higher generation probabilities. Sharing across several donors was observed for 5% to 6.5% of naive CD4, over 3% of naive CD8, over 2% of memory CD4, and around 0.42% of memory CD8 clonotypes. Pairwise subsampling led to the expectation that sequencing depth would affect the degree of clonotype sharing among donors. Rarefaction of sorted-subset datasets indicated incomplete sequencing despite the large sequencing depth. Only blood was sampled, and tissue TCR repertoires likely differ from those in blood. Naive subsets generally had larger estimated clonotype richness than memory subsets did.

For the CD8 naive samples, CD45RO-negative cells were positively selected for CCR7, yielding a CD45RA+CCR7+ population from which TemRA cells were excluded. Healthy HIV-negative adults with no recently reported acute infections or vaccinations were included as donors. Every donor was a Caucasian adult residing in Nashville, Tennessee, USA. Blood was collected by leukapheresis, and PBMCs were isolated by Ficoll-Histopaque density gradient centrifugation and then cryopreserved in liquid nitrogen vapor phase. Purity and quantity of every magnetically sorted T cell population were checked by analytical flow cytometry. Genomic DNA was isolated from each sorted fraction and quantified by UV absorbance on a Nanodrop 2000c. V is cut by 9 bases and J by 1 base, and the space between the germline ends is 13 bases. CDR1 and CDR2, looked up from the germline V gene (reference sequence), are LNHDA and SQIVND. The CDR3 numbers 14 residues from cysteine through phenylalanine. Solely the CDR3 DNA is kept, with 42 bases framed from the first base.

TCR CDR3 regions were amplified from genomic DNA by multiplex PCR using the deep immunoSEQ assay. For each cell subset, the extracted genomic DNA was distributed evenly across all wells of several immunoSEQ 96-well plates, and each plate served as one replicate. Each replicate PCR for sorted subsets received 200 ng genomic DNA, equal to tens of thousands of T cell genomes. Purified libraries were measured with a Qubit 3.0 fluorometer, size-checked on a Bioanalyzer 2100, and measured again with the KAPA Library Quantification kit. Each immunoSEQ 96-well plate was sequenced on its own single-read 150-cycle Illumina NextSeq 550 flow cell. As for the authors' bioinformatics: Because only junctional sequences without quality scores were contained in the immunoSEQ output, filtering matching that applied to full-length reads could not be performed. To assign V/J genes and CDR3, sequences were annotated against IMGT germline references using PyIR, a Python wrapper for IgBLAST v1.9. Any read was removed if the V/J assignment was weak (E-value above 1e-6), the CDR3 was missing, or the read contained stop codons, out-of-frame junctions, or ambiguous translated residues. V3J clonotypes were defined as sequences sharing the same inferred V gene, J gene, and CDR3 amino acid sequence. Percentage overlap between repertoires was calculated by dividing the number of shared unique clonotypes by the size of the smaller repertoire. Repertoire richness was assessed with RTK rarefaction, the Chao1 estimator, and Recon v2.1 estimates of unobserved clonotypes. Generation probabilities for all TCRbeta clonotypes obtained by the gDNA method from a handful of donors were computed using OLGA. The table was pulled from immuneACCESS by TCRdb, which kept in-frame rearrangements only. Such tables lose some clones; where checked, under half of the loss comes from unresolved V genes, and the rest has no known cause. The V and J calls and clone size were taken over from that table, and D and trimming were inferred from the DNA. The sample yields hundreds of thousands of clones; approximately 96% were counted once. The top ten clonotypes cover 0.095% to 0.13% of the sample.

The rearrangement joined TRBV19 to TRBJ1-5; too little of a D gene remains to name it. This receptor was identified in a woman in her 30s in good health. The sequencing input was naive CD8+ T cells sorted from blood. According to the study, the label for this sample's cell subset or site signals: CD45RA+CCR7+. The DNA is as follows: TGTGCCAGCAAAGACGGAAGAAGCAATCAGCCCCAGCATTTT. Its protein reads: CASKDGRSNQPQHF.